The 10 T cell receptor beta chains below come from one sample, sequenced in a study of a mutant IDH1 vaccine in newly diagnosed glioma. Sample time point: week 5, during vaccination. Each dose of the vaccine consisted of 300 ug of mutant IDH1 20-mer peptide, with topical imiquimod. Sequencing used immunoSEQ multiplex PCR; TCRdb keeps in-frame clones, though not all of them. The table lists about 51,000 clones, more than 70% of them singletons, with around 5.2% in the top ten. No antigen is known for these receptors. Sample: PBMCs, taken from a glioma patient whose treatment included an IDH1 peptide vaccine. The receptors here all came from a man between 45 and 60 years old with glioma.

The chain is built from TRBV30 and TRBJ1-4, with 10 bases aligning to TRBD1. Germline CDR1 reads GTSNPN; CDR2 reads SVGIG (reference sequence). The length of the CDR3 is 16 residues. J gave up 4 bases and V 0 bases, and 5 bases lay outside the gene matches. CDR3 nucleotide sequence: TGTGCCTGGAGTGTCGGGACAGGGGCCCATAATGAAAAACTGTTTTTT. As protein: CAWSVGTGAHNEKLFF.

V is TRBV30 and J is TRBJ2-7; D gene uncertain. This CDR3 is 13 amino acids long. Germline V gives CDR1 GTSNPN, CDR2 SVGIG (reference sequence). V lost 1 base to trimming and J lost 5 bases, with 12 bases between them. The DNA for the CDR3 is TGTGCCTGGAGTGGAGGTCGCCAACACGAGCAGTACTTC. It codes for CAWSGGRQHEQYF.

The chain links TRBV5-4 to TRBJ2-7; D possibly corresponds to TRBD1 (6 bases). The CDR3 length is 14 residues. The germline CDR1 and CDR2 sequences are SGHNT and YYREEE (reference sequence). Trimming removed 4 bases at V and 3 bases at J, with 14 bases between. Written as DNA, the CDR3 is TGTGCCAGCAGCCCGGGCCCAGGGGTCTACGAGCAGTACTTC. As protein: CASSPGPGVYEQYF.

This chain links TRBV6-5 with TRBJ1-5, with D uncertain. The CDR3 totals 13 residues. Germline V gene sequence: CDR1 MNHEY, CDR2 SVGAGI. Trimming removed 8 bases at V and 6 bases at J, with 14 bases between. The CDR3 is CASSYTPGQPQHF. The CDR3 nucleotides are TGTGCCAGCTCTTACACCCCCGGTCAGCCCCAGCATTTT.

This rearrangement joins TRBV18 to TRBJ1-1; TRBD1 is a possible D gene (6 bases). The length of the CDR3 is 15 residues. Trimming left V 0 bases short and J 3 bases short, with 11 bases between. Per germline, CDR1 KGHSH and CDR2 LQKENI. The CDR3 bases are TGTGCCAGCTCACCACCGAACAGGGTGGACACTGAAGCTTTCTTT. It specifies CASSPPNRVDTEAFF. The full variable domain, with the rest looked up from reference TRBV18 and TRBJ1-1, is NAGVMQNPRHLVRRRGQEARLRCSPMKGHSHVYWYRQLPEEGLKFMVYLQKENIIDESGMPKERFSAEFPKEGPSILRIQQVVRGDSAAYFCASSPPNRVDTEAFFGQGTRLTVV.

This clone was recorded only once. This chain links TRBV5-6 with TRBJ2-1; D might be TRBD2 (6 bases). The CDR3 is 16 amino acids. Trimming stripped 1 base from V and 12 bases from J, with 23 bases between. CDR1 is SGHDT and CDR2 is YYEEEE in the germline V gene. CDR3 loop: CASSLYGDWAQVGQFF. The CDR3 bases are TGTGCCAGCAGCTTGTATGGGGACTGGGCTCAGGTTGGGCAGTTCTTC. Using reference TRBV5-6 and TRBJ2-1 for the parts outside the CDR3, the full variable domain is DAGVTQSPTHLIKTRGQQVTLRCSPKSGHDTVSWYQQALGQGPQFIFQYYEEEERQRGNFPDRFSGHQFPNYSSELNVNALLLGDSALYLCASSLYGDWAQVGQFFGPGTRLTVL.

Here the CDR3 DNA reads TGTGCCAGCTCACCGACCCCCGTAAATCAGCCCCAGCATTTT. Translated, it gives CASSPTPVNQPQHF. The chain joins TRBV18 to TRBJ1-5, with D unclear. Germline assignment: CDR1 KGHSH and CDR2 LQKENI. With 3 bases removed from V and 4 bases from J, the gap between germline ends came to 10 bases. This CDR3 has 14 amino acids. Together with reference TRBV18 and TRBJ1-5, the CDR3 gives the full variable domain: NAGVMQNPRHLVRRRGQEARLRCSPMKGHSHVYWYRQLPEEGLKFMVYLQKENIIDESGMPKERFSAEFPKEGPSILRIQQVVRGDSAAYFCASSPTPVNQPQHFGDGTRLSIL.

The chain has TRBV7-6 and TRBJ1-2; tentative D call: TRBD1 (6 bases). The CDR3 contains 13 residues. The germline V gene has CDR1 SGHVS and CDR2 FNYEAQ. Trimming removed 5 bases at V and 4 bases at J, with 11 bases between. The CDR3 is CASSRGGSYGYTF. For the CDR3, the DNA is TGTGCCAGCAGCAGGGGGGGGAGCTATGGCTACACCTTC.

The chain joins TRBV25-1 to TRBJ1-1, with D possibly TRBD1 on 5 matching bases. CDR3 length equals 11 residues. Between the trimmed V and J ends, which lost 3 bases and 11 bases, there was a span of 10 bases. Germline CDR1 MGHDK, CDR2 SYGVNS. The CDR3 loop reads CASSDRWGAFF. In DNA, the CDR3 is TGTGCCAGCAGTGATCGGTGGGGGGCTTTCTTT.

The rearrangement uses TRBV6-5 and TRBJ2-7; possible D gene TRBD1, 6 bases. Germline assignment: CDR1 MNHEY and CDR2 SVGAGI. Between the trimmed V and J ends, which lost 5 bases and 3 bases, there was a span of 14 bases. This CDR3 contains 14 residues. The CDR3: CASSTPGQSYEQYF. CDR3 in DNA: TGTGCCAGCAGTACCCCCGGACAGAGCTACGAGCAGTACTTC.